This TCR beta chain was identified in a study of T cell responses to AZD1222 COVID-19 vaccine. Study-level points and caveats: Across spike, vaccine-associated CD4 TCRs were found, dominant at 160-218 and 743-854.

The germline V gene has CDR1 SGHNT and CDR2 YYREEE (reference sequence). V lost 0 bases to trimming and J lost 5 bases; unmatched junction nucleotides: 6. This CDR3 is built from 15 residues. About this clone itself: Antigen: not known.

The data were produced by immunoSEQ multiplex PCR, yet TCRdb's version contains in-frame clones alone and is incomplete. The sample holds about 66,000 clones, 79% seen once. The rearrangement joins TRBV5-4 to TRBJ2-3, with TRBD2 identical over 7 bases. The receptor was derived from an adult in good health. Specimen: peripheral blood, collected on day 0 of MenACWY control vaccination. The CDR3 nucleotides read TGTGCCAGCAGCTTGGAGCTAGCGGCCAGAGATACGCAGTATTTT. Translating gives CASSLELAARDTQYF. Drawing the rest from reference TRBV5-4 and TRBJ2-3, the complete variable domain is ETGVTQSPTHLIKTRGQQVTLRCSSQSGHNTVSWYQQALGQGPQFIFQYYREEENGRGNFPPRFSGLQFPNYSSELNVNALELDDSALYLCASSLELAARDTQYFGPGTRLTVL.